The next 9 T cell receptor beta chains were all read from a single sample in a study of T cells in Graves' hyperthyroidism and ophthalmopathy. TCR beta CDR3 regions were amplified from RNA transcripts. The primer set for the first-round RT-PCR of the TCR CDR3 was HTBI. TCRdb called the multiplex PCR reads again in MiXCR, with one record for every CDR3 protein. Here the sample spans hundreds of thousands of distinct CDR3 sequences, 16% being singletons. The sequencing sample was made of blood. These receptor sequences come from a woman younger than 30 with Graves' ophthalmopathy.

This clonotype was observed at least ten times. The chain employs TRBV11-2 and TRBJ2-7; a weak D match, TRBD2 (6 bases). This CDR3 has 17 residues. The V and J ends lost 2 bases and 1 base respectively, with 18 bases between them. The germline V gene encodes CDR1 SGHAT and CDR2 FQNNGV. CDR3 amino acids: CASSLRSPGLLSYEQYF. DNA of the CDR3: TGTGCCAGCAGCTTACGATCACCGGGACTGCTTTCCTACGAGCAGTACTTC.

The table lists this clonotype with many counts. An end of the junction differs from the germline gene, which may be a read error. The chain's CDR3 is CASSYSGETYEQYF. Written as DNA, the CDR3 is TGTGCCAGCAGCTACTCGGGGGAGACCTACGAGCAGTACTTC. The V gene is TRBV6-5, the J gene TRBJ2-7, with D perhaps TRBD2 (6 bases). This CDR3 region has 14 residues. Per the germline V gene, CDR1 is MNHEY and CDR2 is SVGAGI.

This clonotype was seen ten or more times. This rearrangement joins TRBV20-1 to TRBJ2-4; D call uncertain. Trimming cost V 3 bases and J 0 bases, with 6 bases left between them. Germline V gene lookup returns CDR1 DFQATT and CDR2 SNEGSKA (reference sequence). The CDR3 loop spans 13 amino acids. CDR3 nucleotides: TGCAGTGCTAGTCTGGGAGCCAAAAACATTCAGTACTTC. This encodes CSASLGAKNIQYF.

This clonotype has a handful of counts. This sequence joins TRBV19 and TRBJ1-3, with D unclear. The CDR3 sequence is 11 residues long. Germline V gene data show CDR1 as LNHDA and CDR2 as SQIVND (reference sequence). The germline V and J ends were trimmed by 8 bases and 1 base, with 3 bases remaining between them. Here the CDR3 reads CASESGNTIYF. The CDR3 DNA reads TGTGCCAGTGAATCTGGAAACACCATATATTTT.

This clonotype was seen at least ten times. The V and J genes are TRBV6-2 or TRBV6-3 and TRBJ2-1; D unresolved. Trimming left V 6 bases short and J 4 bases short, with 13 bases between. The CDR3 has 14 residues. The germline V gene encodes CDR1 MNHEY and CDR2 SVGEGT. CDR3 DNA: TGTGCCAGCAGCCCCATAGTTAGATACAATGAGCAGTTCTTC. Its protein product is CASSPIVRYNEQFF.

A remark on this clonotype: A read error may be the cause here, since a much bigger clone is one base away. The chain carries TRBV25-1 and TRBJ2-2; D may be TRBD1 (6 bases). Trimming stripped 1 base from V and 4 bases from J, with 16 bases between. Germline loops: CDR1 MGHDK, CDR2 SYGVNS. This CDR3 has 17 residues. CDR3: CASSESIVGGRTGELFF. CDR3 coding DNA: TGTGCCAGCAGTGAATCAATAGTAGGGGGTCGCACCGGGGAGCTGTTTTTT.

In this sample, this clonotype turned up many times. V and J are TRBV4-3 and TRBJ2-3, with a weak D call TRBD1 (6 bases). Germline V gives CDR1 LGHNA, CDR2 YSLEER. Trimming shortened V by 1 base and J by 1 base, and 6 bases separated the two germline ends. CDR3 length equals 14 residues. This CDR3 is CASSQGTGTDTQYF. The CDR3 bases are TGCGCCAGCAGCCAAGGGACAGGCACAGATACGCAGTATTTT.

About this clonotype: This CDR3 fails to terminate in the conserved phenylalanine or tryptophan, so it likely reflects a read error. The chain is built from TRBV7-2 and TRBJ1-6; 8 positions match TRBD1. Germline V gene sequence: CDR1 SGHTA, CDR2 FQGNSA. With V trimmed by 8 bases and J by 7 bases, 4 bases remained unmatched. This CDR3 is 13 amino acids long. CDR3 residues: CASGQGKNSPLHL. For the CDR3, the DNA is TGTGCCAGCGGACAGGGAAAGAATTCACCCCTCCACCTT.

This clonotype was observed at least ten times. This chain uses TRBV12-3 or TRBV12-4 with TRBJ2-2, with TRBD1 matching over 12 bases. There are 16 residues in the CDR3. V lost 6 bases and J lost 10; bases outside the gene matches: 12. The CDR3 DNA is TGTGCCAGCAGCCCTACCGCCGGGACAGGGGGCGCGGAGCTGTTTTTT. It is translated as CASSPTAGTGGAELFF.